The TCR beta chain described here comes from a study of T-cell memory formation after mild COVID-19. General study results and limits: Clones shrinking from day 15 to 85 showed even CD4/CD8 mixes; later expanders tilted CD4+.

TCRdb reprocessed the 5' RACE reads via MiXCR and lists one record per CDR3 protein. The data contain about 350,000 distinct CDR3 sequences, approximately 22% of them singletons. Germline lookup yields CDR1 SGHTA and CDR2 FQGNSA. The CDR3 is made up of 14 amino acids. V lost 5 bases to trimming and J lost 5 bases; unmatched junction nucleotides: 4. Comment on this clonotype: Its antigen is still unknown.

Sequencing input: PBMCs or a T cell subset sorted from them (not recorded which). This chain links TRBV7-2 with TRBJ1-4, with 8 bases aligning to TRBD1. The TCR sequence derives from a man between 18 and 35 years old who had mild COVID-19 (a few samples of this study predate the infection). Cell type and time point are not known. CDR3 sequence reads: CASSTQGGNEKLFF. The CDR3 region has the DNA TGTGCCAGCAGCACACAGGGGGGAAATGAAAAACTGTTTTTT.